This is a list of T cell receptor beta chains from one sample in a study of blood T cell repertoires in COVID-19. The data were produced by immunoSEQ multiplex PCR, yet TCRdb's version contains in-frame clones alone and is incomplete. The sample holds about 230,000 clones; 65% to 85% are singletons and the top ten take roughly 5.7%. The sequenced material came from peripheral blood. The receptor source for this set is an elderly man with acute or convalescent COVID-19. Both conserved end residues are part of each CDR3. D genes are given only for firm matches. Size tells how often a clone was seen (once, few, many) or the class of an expanded clone, and some rows leave it out.

abundance	d_gene	v_gene	j_gene	CDR3nt	CDR3aa
-	-	TRBV18	TRBJ2-5	TGTGCCAGCTCACCCGGAGAGACCCAGTACTTC	CASSPGETQYF
-	-	TRBV6-5	TRBJ1-1	TGTGCCAGCTCGGCCGGGAGTTGGACTGAAGCTTTCTTT	CASSAGSWTEAFF
-	-	TRBV7-6	TRBJ2-7	TGTGCCAGCAGCTTAACTTTAGGGGCCTACGAGCAGTACTTC	CASSLTLGAYEQYF
-	TRBD1	TRBV28	TRBJ1-2	TGTGCCAGCAGTTTGGGCACAGGGGTGGGTGGCTACACCTTC	CASSLGTGVGGYTF
-	TRBD1	TRBV27	TRBJ1-5	TGTGCCAGCCAGACAGGGGGCGTTAATGGCAATCAGCCCCAGCATTTT	CASQTGGVNGNQPQHF
-	-	TRBV5-1	TRBJ2-1	TGCGCCAGGCGAGGATACAATGAGCAGTTCTTC	CARRGYNEQFF
-	-	TRBV19	TRBJ1-3	TGTGCCAGTCTTACCCGCCCGGGGGACGGAAACACCATATATTTT	CASLTRPGDGNTIYF
once	-	TRBV5-5	TRBJ1-4	TGTGCCAGCAGCTGGGAGGTAACTAATGAAAAACTGTTTTTT	CASSWEVTNEKLFF
few	-	TRBV12-3/TRBV12-4	TRBJ2-7	TGTGCCAGCAGCTCAGGAGGGCCGGAGCAGTACTTC	CASSSGGPEQYF
-	-	TRBV7-8	TRBJ1-3	TGTGCCAGCAGCTTAGCAACCCCGCGACAGGGAAACACCATATATTTT	CASSLATPRQGNTIYF
-	-	TRBV3-1/TRBV3-2	TRBJ1-5	TGTGCCAGCAGCCTAGGCGGAGGGACCAATCAGCCCCAGCATTTT	CASSLGGGTNQPQHF
-	TRBD1	TRBV5-1	TRBJ2-7	TGCGCCAGCAGCTATGGGACAGGTGGGGATTACTACGAGCAGTACTTC	CASSYGTGGDYYEQYF
-	-	TRBV18	TRBJ2-1	TGTGCCAGCTCACCGGGCCAACAGGGAAAATTTGAGCAGTTCTTC	CASSPGQQGKFEQFF
-	TRBD1	TRBV5-1	TRBJ1-4	TGCGCCAGCAGCTTGACGACAGGGGGGATTAATGAAAAACTGTTTTTT	CASSLTTGGINEKLFF
-	TRBD1	TRBV19	TRBJ2-7	TGTGCCAGTAGTCTCCCTGGACAGGGACCACAGTACTTC	CASSLPGQGPQYF
-	-	TRBV6-5	TRBJ2-1	TGTGCCAGCACAGACCGCCGGGGGGCACTCAATGAGCAGTTCTTC	CASTDRRGALNEQFF
few	-	TRBV5-1	TRBJ1-6	TGCGCCAGCAGCTTGGCGGGGTTGAATTCACCCCTCCACTTT	CASSLAGLNSPLHF
-	-	TRBV3-1/TRBV3-2	TRBJ2-3	TGTGCCAGCAGCCGTACTGCGGGGACCCACCCAGATACGCAGTATTTT	CASSRTAGTHPDTQYF
-	-	TRBV7-9	TRBJ2-1	TGTGCCAGCAGCTTATTAGGAGGTCGGGCTCTGAATAGAGGTGAGCAGTTCTTC	CASSLLGGRALNRGEQFF
-	-	TRBV19	TRBJ2-6	TGTGCCAGTAGAAAGCAGGTACGGGGCTCTGGGGCCAACGTCCTGACTTTC	CASRKQVRGSGANVLTF
-	TRBD1	TRBV24-1	TRBJ2-1	TGTGCCACCAGTGACTCGACAGGGGGCGCCTACAATGAGCAGTTCTTC	CATSDSTGGAYNEQFF
-	-	TRBV3-1/TRBV3-2	TRBJ2-7	TGTGCCAGCAGCTCGAAATACCAGGGCGAGCAGTACTTC	CASSSKYQGEQYF
few	-	TRBV30	TRBJ1-5	TGTGCCTGGAGTGTTGCGTCATCTACGAGGCAGCCCCAGCATTTT	CAWSVASSTRQPQHF
-	-	TRBV9	TRBJ2-7	TGTGCCAGCAGCGTATCTGATGGAGACGAGCAGTACTTC	CASSVSDGDEQYF
-	-	TRBV28	TRBJ2-3	TGTGCCAGCAGTCCCCCAGGGGTGAGGGGCACAGATACGCAGTATTTT	CASSPPGVRGTDTQYF
-	-	TRBV27	TRBJ2-3	TGTGCCAGCAGTCAGGGATTTTACACAGATACGCAGTATTTT	CASSQGFYTDTQYF
once	-	TRBV21-1	TRBJ1-5	TGTGCCAGCAGACCTAGCCCGGGAGTTTTGCCCCAGCATTTT	CASRPSPGVLPQHF
-	TRBD2	TRBV4-2	TRBJ2-3	TGTGCCAGCAGCCAACAGGCTAGCGGGGGGTCAACAGATACGCAGTATTTT	CASSQQASGGSTDTQYF
-	TRBD1	TRBV5-1	TRBJ2-5	TGCGCCAGCAAGGAGACAGGGGCGAGGGAGACCCAGTACTTC	CASKETGARETQYF
-	-	TRBV9	TRBJ2-7	TGTGCCAGCAGCGTAGGGCCAGCGGGTACCTACGAGCAGTACTTC	CASSVGPAGTYEQYF
-	-	TRBV30	TRBJ2-3	TGTGCCTGGAGTCTCCGCGGTCCAGATACGCAGTATTTT	CAWSLRGPDTQYF
-	TRBD1	TRBV5-1	TRBJ2-7	TGCGCCAGCAGCGGGGACAGGACCTCCTACGAGCAGTACTTC	CASSGDRTSYEQYF
-	TRBD2	TRBV6-5	TRBJ2-7	TGTGCCAGCAGTTCCGGGACTAGGGACTACGAGCAGTACTTC	CASSSGTRDYEQYF
-	-	TRBV27	TRBJ2-7	TGTGCCAGCAGAAAGGACATCACACTATCCTACGAGCAGTACTTC	CASRKDITLSYEQYF
-	TRBD1	TRBV7-2	TRBJ2-5	TGTGCCAGCAGCGCGGACAGGGGGGCGTTAAAGACCCAGTACTTC	CASSADRGALKTQYF